The rows below give T cell receptor beta chains drawn from one sample of a study of control samples from healthy donors and cancer patients. Measured with immunoSEQ multiplex PCR; TCRdb has only the in-frame clones, and not every one. This sample has 100,000 to 150,000 clones; roughly 87% occur once, and the top ten carry 1.5% to 2%. Sequencing was performed on blood. Source of these receptors: a young man in good health. The CDR3 runs from the conserved cysteine through the conserved F or W. A D gene is named only where the DNA matches it firmly. Not every row has a clone size; where given, it reads once, few, many or a size class.

V gene,clone size,D gene,J gene,CDR3 DNA,CDR3 protein
TRBV5-6,-,-,TRBJ1-5,TGTGCCAGCAGCTTCGGGACACCTAATCAGCCCCAGCATTTT,CASSFGTPNQPQHF
TRBV6-6,-,TRBD1,TRBJ1-5,TGTGCCAGCAATTGGGACAGGGTAATGGATCAGCCCCAGCATTTT,CASNWDRVMDQPQHF
TRBV7-9,-,-,TRBJ1-1,TGTGCCTCCAGCGGGGGGGAGACAGATGAAGCTTTCTTT,CASSGGETDEAFF
TRBV16,-,TRBD2,TRBJ2-1,TGTGCCAGCAGCCGGCCGGAACAATCTGGGACTAGCTCTTATGATGAGCAGTTCTTC,CASSRPEQSGTSSYDEQFF
TRBV4-2,-,-,TRBJ2-2,TGTGCCAGCAGCCAAGATGTCCAGGTCGCGAACACCGGGGAGCTGTTTTTT,CASSQDVQVANTGELFF
TRBV18,-,TRBD2,TRBJ2-5,TGTGCCAGCTCACCCACCGGGACTAGCGGGAGTGACGAGACCCAGTACTTC,CASSPTGTSGSDETQYF
TRBV19,-,TRBD1,TRBJ1-5,TGTGCCAGTAGTATGGGAGGACAGGGCGGTCAGCCCCAGCATTTT,CASSMGGQGGQPQHF
TRBV2,-,-,TRBJ2-5,TGTGCCAGCAGTGAAGCAGGGGAGACCCAGTACTTC,CASSEAGETQYF
TRBV5-8,-,-,TRBJ1-3,TGTGCCAGCAGCCGGGACGTCTACTCTGGAAACACCATATATTTT,CASSRDVYSGNTIYF
TRBV3-1/TRBV3-2,-,-,TRBJ1-1,TGTGCCAGCAGCGTTACGAACACTGAAGCTTTCTTT,CASSVTNTEAFF
TRBV6-5,few,TRBD1,TRBJ2-1,TGTGCCAGTCGTCGGAGGGACAGGGAGTTCTTC,CASRRRDREFF
TRBV5-6,-,TRBD1,TRBJ1-1,TGTGCCAGCAGCGGACGACAGGGAAGGACTGAAGCTTTCTTT,CASSGRQGRTEAFF
TRBV27,-,-,TRBJ1-2,TGTGCCAGCAAGGCAGAAGGGGGCTACACCTTC,CASKAEGGYTF
TRBV2,-,TRBD1,TRBJ1-3,TGTGCCAGCAAGCTGACAGGGGATAGAAACACCATATATTTT,CASKLTGDRNTIYF
TRBV30,-,-,TRBJ2-1,TGTGCCTGGAGTGTACGCCAGGGAACCTACAATGAGCAGTTCTTC,CAWSVRQGTYNEQFF
TRBV5-1,-,-,TRBJ2-7,TGCGCCAGCAGCTTGGATGGGGGAGCCTCCTACGAGCAGTACTTC,CASSLDGGASYEQYF
TRBV19,-,-,TRBJ2-7,TGTGCCAGTAGTATAGCCCTGGGCCTTTCCTACGAGCAGTACTTC,CASSIALGLSYEQYF
TRBV6-5,-,TRBD2,TRBJ2-5,TGTGCCAGCAGTATAGGCGGGAGGGGCGGGACCCAGTACTTC,CASSIGGRGGTQYF
TRBV7-6,-,-,TRBJ2-1,TGTGCCAGCAGCTTGTCCGCACGGGGGAATGAGCAGTTCTTC,CASSLSARGNEQFF